These 5 T cell receptor beta chains originate from one sample sequenced in a study of blood T cell repertoires in COVID-19. Assay used: immunoSEQ multiplex PCR; TCRdb lists only in-frame clones, some missing. Among around 270,000 clones, roughly 84% were seen once, and the ten largest hold about 1.6%. The sample consisted of peripheral blood. These receptor sequences come from a woman in her thirties or forties who had recovered from COVID-19.

V is TRBV30 and J is TRBJ1-5, with 7 bases lining up with TRBD1. The CDR3 length is 15 residues. The germline gives CDR1 GTSNPN, CDR2 SVGIG (reference sequence). V lost 4 bases to trimming and J lost 1 base; unmatched junction nucleotides: 7. Here the CDR3 DNA reads TGTGCCTGGAAAATACAGGGGATCAGCAATCAGCCCCAGCATTTT. This encodes CAWKIQGISNQPQHF.

The rearrangement links TRBV30 to TRBJ2-5; possibly TRBD2 for D (6 bases). The CDR3 length is 14 residues. V lost 6 bases and J 3 bases, leaving 17 bases between the germline ends. Germline V gives CDR1 GTSNPN, CDR2 SVGIG (reference sequence). This CDR3 is CACSWGLQKETQYF. CDR3 coding DNA: TGTGCCTGCTCGTGGGGACTCCAGAAAGAGACCCAGTACTTC. The entire variable domain, with the rest obtained from reference TRBV30 and TRBJ2-5, is as follows: SQTIHQWPATLVQPVGSPLSLECTVEGTSNPNLYWYRQAAGRGLQLLFYSVGIGQISSEVPQNLSASRPQDRQFILSSKKLLLSDSGFYLCACSWGLQKETQYFGPGTRLLVL.

This clone was detected only once. The chain employs TRBV6-5 and TRBJ1-2; TRBD1 is a possible D gene (5 bases). This CDR3 contains 11 residues. Trimming left V 6 bases short and J 5 bases short, with 7 bases between. Germline V CDR1 and CDR2: MNHEY, SVGAGI. In DNA form, the CDR3 reads TGTGCCAGCAGCCAGGGTTATGGCTACACCTTC. This sequence encodes CASSQGYGYTF.

The rearrangement uses TRBV10-3 and TRBJ1-2; D gene unclear. Trimming removed 7 bases at V and 8 bases at J, with 17 bases between. CDR3 length: 13 residues. Germline V CDR1 and CDR2: ENHRY, SYGVKD. CDR3 protein: CAITEGPGKGYTF. The CDR3 DNA is TGTGCCATCACGGAAGGTCCGGGGAAAGGCTACACCTTC.

The chain combines TRBV9 with TRBJ2-5; tentatively, D is TRBD2 (5 bases). The CDR3 consists of 13 residues. Germline CDR1 is SGDLS and CDR2 is YYNGEE. V lost 3 bases, J lost 4 bases, and 10 bases lay in between. Here the CDR3 reads CASSARDGETQYF. CDR3 bases: TGTGCCAGCAGCGCCCGGGATGGAGAGACCCAGTACTTC.